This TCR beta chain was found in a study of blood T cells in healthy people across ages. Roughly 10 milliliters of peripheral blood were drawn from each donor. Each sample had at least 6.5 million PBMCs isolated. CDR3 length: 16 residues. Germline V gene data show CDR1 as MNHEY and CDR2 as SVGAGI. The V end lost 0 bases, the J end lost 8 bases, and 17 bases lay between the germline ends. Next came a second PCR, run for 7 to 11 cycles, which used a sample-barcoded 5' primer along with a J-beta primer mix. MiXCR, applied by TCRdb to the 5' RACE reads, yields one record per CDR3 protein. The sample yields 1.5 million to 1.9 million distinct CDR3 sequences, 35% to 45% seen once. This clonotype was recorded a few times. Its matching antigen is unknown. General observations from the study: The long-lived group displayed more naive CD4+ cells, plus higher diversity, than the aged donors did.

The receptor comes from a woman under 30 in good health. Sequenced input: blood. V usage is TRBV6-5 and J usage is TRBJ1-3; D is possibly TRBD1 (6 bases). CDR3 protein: CASSYSKGLSGDTIYF. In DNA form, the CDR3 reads TGTGCCAGCAGTTACTCGAAGGGACTTTCAGGGGACACCATATATTTT.